The text below deals with one TCR beta chain. The sample originates from a study of T cell changes during pregnancy in multiple sclerosis. TCRdb's copy holds only in-frame clones and misses some; the assay was immunoSEQ multiplex PCR. This sample has about 24,000 clones, with roughly 90% found just once. The CDR3 contains 13 residues. The V end was cut by 5 bases, the J end by 6 bases, with 12 bases between. Germline-derived CDR1 and CDR2 are SNHLY and FYNNEI. This sequence joins TRBV2 and TRBJ2-3; weak D call: TRBD1 (5 bases). Here the sequenced sample was CD8+ T cells from peripheral blood mononuclear cells, taken in the third trimester of pregnancy. This clonotype was sampled from a female donor in good health, enrolled as a control in a pregnancy study. CDR3 sequence reads: CASSSTGSDTQYF. The CDR3 coding sequence is TGTGCCAGCAGTTCTACAGGAAGTGATACGCAGTATTTT. The whole variable domain, remainder taken from reference TRBV2 and TRBJ2-3, is EPEVTQTPSHQVTQMGQEVILRCVPISNHLYFYWYRQILGQKVEFLVSFYNNEISEKSEIFDDQFSVERPDGSNFTLKIRSTKLEDSAMYFCASSSTGSDTQYFGPGTRLTVL.